This paragraph reports one TCR beta chain. The sample originates from a study of blood T cell repertoires in COVID-19. For the study at large: Acute and convalescent COVID-19 samples came from the United States, Italy and Spain.

Data came from immunoSEQ multiplex PCR; TCRdb stores just in-frame clones and leaves some out. This sample has about 96,000 clones, with 70% to 90% found just once. Per germline, CDR1 KGHSH and CDR2 LQKENI. The V end lost 3 bases, the J end lost 0 bases, and 21 bases lay between the germline ends. This CDR3 has 19 residues. While infection was still active, Seattle patients were enrolled and then followed longitudinally. The rearrangement joins TRBV18 to TRBJ2-1, with a possible D match to TRBD2 (6 bases). Sequenced material: peripheral blood. This TCR was recovered from a human donor with COVID-19, enrolled during active disease. The donor label of this sample is uncertain. As DNA, the CDR3 is TGTGCCAGCTCACCTTCCTCGGAGGGGACCCTTTACTCCTACAATGAGCAGTTCTTC. Protein: CASSPSSEGTLYSYNEQFF.